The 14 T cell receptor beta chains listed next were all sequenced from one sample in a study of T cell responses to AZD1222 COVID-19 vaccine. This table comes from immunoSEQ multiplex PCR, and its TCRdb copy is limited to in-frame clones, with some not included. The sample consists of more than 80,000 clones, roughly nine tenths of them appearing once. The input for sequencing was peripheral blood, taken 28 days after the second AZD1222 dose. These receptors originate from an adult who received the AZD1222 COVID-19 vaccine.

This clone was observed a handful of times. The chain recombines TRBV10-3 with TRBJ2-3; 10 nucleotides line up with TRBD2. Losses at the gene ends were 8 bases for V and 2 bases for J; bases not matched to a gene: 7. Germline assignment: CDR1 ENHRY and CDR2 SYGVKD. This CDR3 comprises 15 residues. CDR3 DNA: TGTGCCATCCGCGAGCGGGGGGGATTCACAGATACGCAGTATTTT. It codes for CAIRERGGFTDTQYF.

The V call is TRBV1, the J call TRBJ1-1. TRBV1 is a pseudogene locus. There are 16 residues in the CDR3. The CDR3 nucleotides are TGCACCAGCAGCCGACGAGACATAGGTTGCGGGACTGAAGCTTTCTTT. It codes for CTSSRRDIGCGTEAFF.

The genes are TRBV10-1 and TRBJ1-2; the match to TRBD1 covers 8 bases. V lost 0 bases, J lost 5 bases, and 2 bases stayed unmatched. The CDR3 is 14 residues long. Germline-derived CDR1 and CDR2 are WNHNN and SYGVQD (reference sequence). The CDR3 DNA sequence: TGCGCCAGCAGTGAGTCCCGGACAGGGTATGGCTACACCTTC. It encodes CASSESRTGYGYTF.

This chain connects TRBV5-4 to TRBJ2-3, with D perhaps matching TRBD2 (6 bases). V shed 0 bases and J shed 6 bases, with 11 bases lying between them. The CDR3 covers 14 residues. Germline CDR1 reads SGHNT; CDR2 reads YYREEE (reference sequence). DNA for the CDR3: TGTGCCAGCAGCTTGGCTAGCGCAGGGGATACGCAGTATTTT. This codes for CASSLASAGDTQYF.

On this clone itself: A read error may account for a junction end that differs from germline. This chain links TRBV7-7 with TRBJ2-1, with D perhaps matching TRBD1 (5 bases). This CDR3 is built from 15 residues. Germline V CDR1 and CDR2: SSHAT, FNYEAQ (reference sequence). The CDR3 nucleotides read TGTGCTAGCAGCTTAGTCTCAGGGAAACACAATGAGCAGTTCTTC. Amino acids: CASSLVSGKHNEQFF.

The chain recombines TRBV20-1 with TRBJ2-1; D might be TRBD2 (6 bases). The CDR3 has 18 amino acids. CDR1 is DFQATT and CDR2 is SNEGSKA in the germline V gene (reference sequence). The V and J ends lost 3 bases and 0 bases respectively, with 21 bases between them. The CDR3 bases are TGCAGTGCTAGTAGGGCGGACCGGGACTCCTACTCCTACAATGAGCAGTTCTTC. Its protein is CSASRADRDSYSYNEQFF.

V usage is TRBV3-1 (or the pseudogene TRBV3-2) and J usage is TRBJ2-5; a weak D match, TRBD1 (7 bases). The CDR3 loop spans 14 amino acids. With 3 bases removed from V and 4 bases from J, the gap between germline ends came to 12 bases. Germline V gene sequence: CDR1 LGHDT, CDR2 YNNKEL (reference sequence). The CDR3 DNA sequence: TGTGCCAGCAGCCAGGAGGGGGCTGGAGAGACCCAGTACTTC. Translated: CASSQEGAGETQYF.

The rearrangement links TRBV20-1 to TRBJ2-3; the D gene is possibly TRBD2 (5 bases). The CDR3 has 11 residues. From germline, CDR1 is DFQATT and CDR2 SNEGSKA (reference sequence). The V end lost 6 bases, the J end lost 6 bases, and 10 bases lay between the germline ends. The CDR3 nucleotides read TGCAGTGCCGACACGGGGGATACGCAGTATTTT. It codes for CSADTGDTQYF.

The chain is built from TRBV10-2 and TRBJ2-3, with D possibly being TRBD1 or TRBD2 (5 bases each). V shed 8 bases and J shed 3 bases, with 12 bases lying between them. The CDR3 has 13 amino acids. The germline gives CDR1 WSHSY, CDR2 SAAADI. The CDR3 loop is CASEGTDTDTQYF. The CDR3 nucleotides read TGCGCCAGCGAGGGGACGGATACAGATACGCAGTATTTT.

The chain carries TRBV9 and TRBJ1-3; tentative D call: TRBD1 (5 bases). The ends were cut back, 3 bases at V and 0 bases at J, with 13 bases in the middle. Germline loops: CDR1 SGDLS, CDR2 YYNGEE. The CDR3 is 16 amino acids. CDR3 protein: CASSAQGADSGNTIYF. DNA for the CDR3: TGTGCCAGCAGCGCGCAGGGTGCCGACTCTGGAAACACCATATATTTT.

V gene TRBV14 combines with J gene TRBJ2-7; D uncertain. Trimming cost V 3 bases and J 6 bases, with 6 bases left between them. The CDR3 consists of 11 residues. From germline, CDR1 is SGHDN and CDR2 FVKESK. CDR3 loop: CASSHASEQYF. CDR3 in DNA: TGTGCCAGCAGCCACGCTTCCGAGCAGTACTTC.

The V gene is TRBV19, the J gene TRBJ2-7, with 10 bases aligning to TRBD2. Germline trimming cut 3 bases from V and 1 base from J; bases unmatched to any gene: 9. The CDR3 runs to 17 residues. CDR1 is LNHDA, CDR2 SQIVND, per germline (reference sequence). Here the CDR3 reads CASSIGASGGPSYEQYF. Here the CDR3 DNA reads TGTGCCAGTAGTATCGGCGCTAGCGGGGGTCCATCCTACGAGCAGTACTTC.

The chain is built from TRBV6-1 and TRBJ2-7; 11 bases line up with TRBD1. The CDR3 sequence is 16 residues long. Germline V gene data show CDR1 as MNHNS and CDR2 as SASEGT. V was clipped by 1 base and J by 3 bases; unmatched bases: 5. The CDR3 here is CASSEEPGTGGYEQYF. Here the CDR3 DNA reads TGTGCCAGCAGTGAAGAGCCGGGGACAGGGGGCTACGAGCAGTACTTC.

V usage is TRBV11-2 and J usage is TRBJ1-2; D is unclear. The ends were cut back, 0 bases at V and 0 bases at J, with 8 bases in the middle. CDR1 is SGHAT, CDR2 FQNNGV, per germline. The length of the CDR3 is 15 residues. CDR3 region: CASSLETTANYGYTF. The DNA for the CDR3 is TGTGCCAGCAGCTTAGAAACAACAGCTAACTATGGCTACACCTTC.